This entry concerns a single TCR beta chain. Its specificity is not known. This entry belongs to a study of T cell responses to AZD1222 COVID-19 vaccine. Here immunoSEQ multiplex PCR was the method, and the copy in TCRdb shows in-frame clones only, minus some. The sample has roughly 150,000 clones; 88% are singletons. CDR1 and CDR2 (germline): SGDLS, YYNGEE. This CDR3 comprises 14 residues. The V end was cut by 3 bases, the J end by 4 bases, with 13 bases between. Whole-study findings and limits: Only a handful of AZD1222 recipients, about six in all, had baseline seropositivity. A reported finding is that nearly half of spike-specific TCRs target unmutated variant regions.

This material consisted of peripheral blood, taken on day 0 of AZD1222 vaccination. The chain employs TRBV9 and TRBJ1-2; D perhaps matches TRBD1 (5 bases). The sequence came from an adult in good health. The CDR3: CASSGPGPIYGYTF. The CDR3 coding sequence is TGTGCCAGCAGCGGACCGGGACCGATCTATGGCTACACCTTC.